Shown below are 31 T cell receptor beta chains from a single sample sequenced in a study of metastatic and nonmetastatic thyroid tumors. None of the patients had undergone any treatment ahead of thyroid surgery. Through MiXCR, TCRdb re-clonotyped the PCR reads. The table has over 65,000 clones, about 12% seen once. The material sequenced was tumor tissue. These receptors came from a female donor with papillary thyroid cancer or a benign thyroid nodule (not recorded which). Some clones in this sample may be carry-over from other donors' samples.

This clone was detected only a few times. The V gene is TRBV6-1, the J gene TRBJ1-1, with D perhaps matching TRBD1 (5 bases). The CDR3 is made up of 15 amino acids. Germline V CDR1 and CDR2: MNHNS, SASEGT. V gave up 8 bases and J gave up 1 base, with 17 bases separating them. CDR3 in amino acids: CASYRCVAANTEAFF. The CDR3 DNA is TGTGCCAGCTACAGGTGCGTTGCAGCGAACACTGAAGCTTTCTTT.

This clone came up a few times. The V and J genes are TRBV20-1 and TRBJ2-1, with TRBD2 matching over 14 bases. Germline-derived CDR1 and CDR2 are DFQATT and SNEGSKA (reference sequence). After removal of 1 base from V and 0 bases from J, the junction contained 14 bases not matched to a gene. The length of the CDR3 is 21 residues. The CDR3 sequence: CSARVFTGTSGSSVSYNEQFF. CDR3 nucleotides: TGCAGTGCTAGAGTTTTTACCGGGACTAGCGGGAGCAGCGTCTCCTACAATGAGCAGTTCTTC.

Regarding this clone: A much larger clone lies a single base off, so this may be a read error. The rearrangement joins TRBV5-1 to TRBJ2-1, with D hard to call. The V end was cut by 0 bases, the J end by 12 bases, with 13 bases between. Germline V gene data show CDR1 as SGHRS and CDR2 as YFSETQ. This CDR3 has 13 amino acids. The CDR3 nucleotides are TGCGCCAGCAGCTTGGGCCCCTGGGATGGGCAGTTCTTC. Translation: CASSLGPWDGQFF.

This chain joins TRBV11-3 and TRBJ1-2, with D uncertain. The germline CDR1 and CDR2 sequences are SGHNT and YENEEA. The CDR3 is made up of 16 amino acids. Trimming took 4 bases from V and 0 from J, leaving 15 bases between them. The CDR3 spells CASSSCRHAANYGYTF. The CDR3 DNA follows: TGTGCCAGCAGCTCGTGCAGGCATGCAGCTAACTATGGCTACACCTTC.

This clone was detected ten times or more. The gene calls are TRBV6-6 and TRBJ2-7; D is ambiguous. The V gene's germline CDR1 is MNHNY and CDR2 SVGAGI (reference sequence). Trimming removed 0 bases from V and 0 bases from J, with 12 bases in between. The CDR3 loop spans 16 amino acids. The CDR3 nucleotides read TGTGCCAGCAGTTACTCAACCGGCCGCGTCTCCTACGAGCAGTACTTC. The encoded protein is CASSYSTGRVSYEQYF.

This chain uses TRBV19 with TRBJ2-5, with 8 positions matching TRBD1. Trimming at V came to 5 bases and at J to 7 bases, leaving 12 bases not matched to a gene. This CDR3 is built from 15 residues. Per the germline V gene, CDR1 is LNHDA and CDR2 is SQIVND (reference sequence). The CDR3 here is CASSAPDRAGGTQYF. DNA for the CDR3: TGTGCCAGTAGTGCCCCGGACAGGGCAGGGGGGACCCAGTACTTC.

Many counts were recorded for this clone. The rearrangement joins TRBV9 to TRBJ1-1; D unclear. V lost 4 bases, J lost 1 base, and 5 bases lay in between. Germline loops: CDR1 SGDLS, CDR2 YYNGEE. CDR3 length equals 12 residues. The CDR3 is CASSTQNTEAFF. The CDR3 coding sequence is TGTGCCAGCAGCACGCAGAACACTGAAGCTTTCTTT.

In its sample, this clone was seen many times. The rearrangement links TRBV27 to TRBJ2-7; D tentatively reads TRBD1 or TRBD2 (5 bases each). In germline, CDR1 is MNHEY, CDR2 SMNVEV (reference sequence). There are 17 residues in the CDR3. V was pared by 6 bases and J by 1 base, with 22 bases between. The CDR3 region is CASSREGPRSGSYEQYF. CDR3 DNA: TGTGCCAGCAGCCGAGAGGGACCACGGTCGGGATCCTACGAGCAGTACTTC.

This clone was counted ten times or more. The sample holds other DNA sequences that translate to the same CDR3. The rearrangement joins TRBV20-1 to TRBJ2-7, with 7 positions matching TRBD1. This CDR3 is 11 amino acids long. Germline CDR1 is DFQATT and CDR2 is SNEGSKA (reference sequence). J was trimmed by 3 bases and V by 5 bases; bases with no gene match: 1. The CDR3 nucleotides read TGCAGTGCTGACAGGGTCTACGAGCAGTACTTC. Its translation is CSADRVYEQYF.

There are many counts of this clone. CDR3 sequence reads: CASSPNPTYNQPQHF. In DNA form, the CDR3 reads TGTGCCAGCAGCCCAAATCCGACATACAATCAGCCCCAGCATTTT. This chain uses TRBV5-5 with TRBJ1-5; D is unclear. V shed 4 bases and J shed 3 bases, with 14 bases lying between them. CDR1 SGHKS and CDR2 YYEKEE come from the germline V gene (reference sequence). This CDR3 is built from 15 residues.

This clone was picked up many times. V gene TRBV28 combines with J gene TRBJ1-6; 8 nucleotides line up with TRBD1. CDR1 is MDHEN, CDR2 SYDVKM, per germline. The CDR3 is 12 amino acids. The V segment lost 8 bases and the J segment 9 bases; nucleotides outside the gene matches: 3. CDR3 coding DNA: TGTGCCAGCCGGACAGGGAGTTCACCCCTCCACTTT. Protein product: CASRTGSSPLHF.

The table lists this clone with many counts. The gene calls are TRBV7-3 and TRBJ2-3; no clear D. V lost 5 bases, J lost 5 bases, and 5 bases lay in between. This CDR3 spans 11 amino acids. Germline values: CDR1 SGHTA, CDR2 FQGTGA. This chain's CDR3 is CASSVGDTQYF. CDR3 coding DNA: TGTGCCAGCAGCGTGGGAGATACGCAGTATTTT.

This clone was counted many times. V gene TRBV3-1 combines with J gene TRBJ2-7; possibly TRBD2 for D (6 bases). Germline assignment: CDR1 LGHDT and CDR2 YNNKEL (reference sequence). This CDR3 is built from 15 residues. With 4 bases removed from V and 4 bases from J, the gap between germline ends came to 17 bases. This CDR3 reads CASSPTAGSRYEQYF. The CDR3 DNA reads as TGTGCCAGCAGCCCAACCGCCGGGAGCAGATACGAGCAGTACTTC.

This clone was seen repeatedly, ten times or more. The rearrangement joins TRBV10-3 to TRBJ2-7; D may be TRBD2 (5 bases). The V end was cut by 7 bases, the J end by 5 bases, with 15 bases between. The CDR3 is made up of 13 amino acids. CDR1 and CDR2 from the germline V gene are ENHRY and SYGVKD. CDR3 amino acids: CAITGIRSDEQYF. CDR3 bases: TGTGCCATCACGGGGATTCGTAGCGACGAGCAGTACTTC.

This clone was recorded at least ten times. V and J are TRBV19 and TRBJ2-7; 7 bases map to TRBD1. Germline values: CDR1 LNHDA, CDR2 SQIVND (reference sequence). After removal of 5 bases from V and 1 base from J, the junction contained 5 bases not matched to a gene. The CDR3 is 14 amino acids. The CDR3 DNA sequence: TGTGCCAGTAGTTTCCGGACAGGATCCTACGAGCAGTACTTC. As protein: CASSFRTGSYEQYF.

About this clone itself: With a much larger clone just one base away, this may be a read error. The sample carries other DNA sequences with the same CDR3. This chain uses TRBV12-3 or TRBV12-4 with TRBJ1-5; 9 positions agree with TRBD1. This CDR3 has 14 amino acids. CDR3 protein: CASSLGQGNQPQHF. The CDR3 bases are TGTGCCAGCAGCCTGGGACAGGGCAATCAGCCACAGCATTTT.

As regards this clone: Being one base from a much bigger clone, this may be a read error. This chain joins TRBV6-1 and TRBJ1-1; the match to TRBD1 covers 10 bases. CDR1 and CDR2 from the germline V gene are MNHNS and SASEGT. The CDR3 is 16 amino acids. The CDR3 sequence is CASSLPGQGGGTESFF. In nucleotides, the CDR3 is TGTGCCAGCAGTCTCCCAGGACAGGGGGGGGGCACTGAATCTTTCTTT.

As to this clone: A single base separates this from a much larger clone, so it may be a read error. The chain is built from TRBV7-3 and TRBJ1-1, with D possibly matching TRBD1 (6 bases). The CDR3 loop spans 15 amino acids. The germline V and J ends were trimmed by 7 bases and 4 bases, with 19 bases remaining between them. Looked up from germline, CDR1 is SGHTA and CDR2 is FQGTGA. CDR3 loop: CASIARGAGSTEAFF. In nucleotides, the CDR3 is TGTGCCAGCATCGCCCGGGGGGCGGGGAGCACTGAAGCTTTCTTT.

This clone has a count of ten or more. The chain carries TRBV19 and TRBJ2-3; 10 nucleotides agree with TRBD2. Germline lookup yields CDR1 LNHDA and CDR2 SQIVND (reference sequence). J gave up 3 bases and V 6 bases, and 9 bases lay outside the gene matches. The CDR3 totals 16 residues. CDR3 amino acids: CASRAPGLALTDTQYF. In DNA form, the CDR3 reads TGTGCCAGTAGGGCTCCGGGACTAGCGTTAACAGATACGCAGTATTTT.

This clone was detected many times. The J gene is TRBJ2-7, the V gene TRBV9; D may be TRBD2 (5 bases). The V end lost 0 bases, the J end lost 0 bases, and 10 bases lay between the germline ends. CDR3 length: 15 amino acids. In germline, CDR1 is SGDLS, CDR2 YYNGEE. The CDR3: CASSVDRDYSYEQYF. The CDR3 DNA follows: TGTGCCAGCAGCGTAGATCGGGATTACTCCTACGAGCAGTACTTC.

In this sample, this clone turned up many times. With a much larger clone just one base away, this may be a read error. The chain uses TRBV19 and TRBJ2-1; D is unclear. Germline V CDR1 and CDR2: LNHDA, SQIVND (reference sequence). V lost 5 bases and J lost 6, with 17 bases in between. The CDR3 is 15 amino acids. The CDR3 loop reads CASSSRVTWANEQFF. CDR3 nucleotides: TGTGCCAGTAGTTCTCGGGTAACTTGGGCCAATGAGCAGTTCTTC. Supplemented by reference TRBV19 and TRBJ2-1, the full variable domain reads DGGITQSPKYLFRKEGQNVTLSCEQNLNHDAMYWYRQDPGQGLRLIYYSQIVNDFQKGDIAEGYSVSREKKESFPLTVTSAQKNPTAFYLCASSSRVTWANEQFFGPGTRLTVL.

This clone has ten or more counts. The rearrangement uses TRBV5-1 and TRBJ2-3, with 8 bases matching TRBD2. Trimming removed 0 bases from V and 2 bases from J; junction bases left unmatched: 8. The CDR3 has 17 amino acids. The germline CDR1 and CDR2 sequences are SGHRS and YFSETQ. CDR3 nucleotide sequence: TGCGCCAGCAGCTTGGGTCGTGCGGGGGGCTTCACAGATACGCAGTATTTT. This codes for CASSLGRAGGFTDTQYF.

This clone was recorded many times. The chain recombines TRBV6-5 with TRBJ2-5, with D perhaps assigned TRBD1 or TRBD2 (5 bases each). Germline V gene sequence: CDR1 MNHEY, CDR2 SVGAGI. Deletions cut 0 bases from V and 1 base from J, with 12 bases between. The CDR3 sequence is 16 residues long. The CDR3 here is CASSYSLGDGQETQYF. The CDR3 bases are TGTGCCAGCAGTTACTCGCTCGGGGACGGCCAAGAGACCCAGTACTTC.

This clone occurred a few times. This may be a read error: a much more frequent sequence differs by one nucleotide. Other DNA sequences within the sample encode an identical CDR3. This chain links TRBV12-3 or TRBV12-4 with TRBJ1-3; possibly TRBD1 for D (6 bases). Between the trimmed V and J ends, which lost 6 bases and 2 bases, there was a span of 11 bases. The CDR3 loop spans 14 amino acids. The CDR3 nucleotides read TGTGCCAGCAGGGAGACAGGTCCTGGAAACACCATATATTTT. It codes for CASRETGPGNTIYF.

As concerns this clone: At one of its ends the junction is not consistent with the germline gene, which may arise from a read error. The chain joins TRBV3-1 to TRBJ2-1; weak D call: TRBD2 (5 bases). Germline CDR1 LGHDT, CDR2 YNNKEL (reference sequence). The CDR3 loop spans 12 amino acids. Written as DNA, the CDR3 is TGTGCCAGCAGCCAAGTTGGACTCGCCCAGATCTTC. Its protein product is CASSQVGLAQIF.

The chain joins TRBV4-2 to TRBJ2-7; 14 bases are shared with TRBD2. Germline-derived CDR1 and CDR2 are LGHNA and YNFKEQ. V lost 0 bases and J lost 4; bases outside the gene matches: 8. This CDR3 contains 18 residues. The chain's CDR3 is CASSQDEWTSGRWYEQYF. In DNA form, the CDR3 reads TGTGCCAGCAGCCAAGATGAATGGACTAGCGGGAGGTGGTACGAGCAGTACTTC.

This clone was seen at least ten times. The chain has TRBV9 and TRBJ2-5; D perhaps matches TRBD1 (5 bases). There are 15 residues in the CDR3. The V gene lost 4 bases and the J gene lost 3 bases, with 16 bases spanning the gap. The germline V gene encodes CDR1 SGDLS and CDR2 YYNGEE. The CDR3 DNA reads TGTGCCAGCAGCTCACCGGGCCCAGGGAAAGAGACCCAGTACTTC. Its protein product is CASSSPGPGKETQYF.

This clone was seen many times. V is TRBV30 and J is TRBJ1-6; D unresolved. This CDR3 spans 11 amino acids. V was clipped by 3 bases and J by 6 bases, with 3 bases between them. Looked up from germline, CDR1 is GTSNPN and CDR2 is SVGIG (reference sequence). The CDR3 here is CAWSANSPLHF. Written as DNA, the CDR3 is TGTGCCTGGAGCGCTAATTCACCCCTCCACTTT.

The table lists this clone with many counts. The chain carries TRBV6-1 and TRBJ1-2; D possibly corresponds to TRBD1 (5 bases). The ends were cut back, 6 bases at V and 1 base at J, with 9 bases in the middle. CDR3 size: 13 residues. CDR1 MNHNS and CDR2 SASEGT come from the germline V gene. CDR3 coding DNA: TGTGCCAGCAGCCCCGGGGGTAACTATGGCTACACCTTC. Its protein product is CASSPGGNYGYTF.

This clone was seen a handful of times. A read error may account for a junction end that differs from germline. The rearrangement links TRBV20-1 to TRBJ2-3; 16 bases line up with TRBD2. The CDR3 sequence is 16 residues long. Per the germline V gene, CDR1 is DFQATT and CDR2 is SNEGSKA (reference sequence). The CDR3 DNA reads TGCAGTGCCCCAGGGACTAGCGGGAGGGCAGCAGATGCGCAGTATTTT. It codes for CSAPGTSGRAADAQYF.

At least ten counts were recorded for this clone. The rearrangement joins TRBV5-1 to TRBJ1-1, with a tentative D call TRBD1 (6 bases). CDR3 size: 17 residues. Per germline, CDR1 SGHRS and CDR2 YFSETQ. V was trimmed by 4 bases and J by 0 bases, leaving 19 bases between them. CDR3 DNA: TGCGCCAGCAGCGCCCGACAGGACCCCTTTATGAACACTGAAGCTTTCTTT. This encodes CASSARQDPFMNTEAFF.